This T cell receptor (beta chain) emerged from a study of cytomegalovirus exposure and HLA in healthy donors. Findings and caveats of the study: Some TCR beta chains (roughly 160 of them) were listed as cytomegalovirus-associated. Clonal expansion was found to be greater in HLA-associated TCR beta chains than in equally common others in a later analysis.

The PCR employed 60 Vbeta primers together with 13 Jbeta primers. Assay: immunoSEQ multiplex PCR; the TCRdb copy retains only in-frame clones and omits some. The table records roughly 180,000 clones, around 84% of them present only once. A word on this clone: What it binds is not known.

This CDR3 has 14 residues. In germline, CDR1 is SGHRS, CDR2 YFSETQ. Trimming at V came to 5 bases and at J to 12 bases, leaving 13 bases not matched to a gene. The receptor was derived from a girl aged 2-10 years in good health and CMV-seropositive. Sequenced material: PBMCs. V gene TRBV5-1 combines with J gene TRBJ2-1; 8 positions match TRBD2. The CDR3 region has the DNA TGCGCCAGCAGGCCCGGGACTAGTCCGGGACGGCAGTTCTTC. Amino acid sequence: CASRPGTSPGRQFF.